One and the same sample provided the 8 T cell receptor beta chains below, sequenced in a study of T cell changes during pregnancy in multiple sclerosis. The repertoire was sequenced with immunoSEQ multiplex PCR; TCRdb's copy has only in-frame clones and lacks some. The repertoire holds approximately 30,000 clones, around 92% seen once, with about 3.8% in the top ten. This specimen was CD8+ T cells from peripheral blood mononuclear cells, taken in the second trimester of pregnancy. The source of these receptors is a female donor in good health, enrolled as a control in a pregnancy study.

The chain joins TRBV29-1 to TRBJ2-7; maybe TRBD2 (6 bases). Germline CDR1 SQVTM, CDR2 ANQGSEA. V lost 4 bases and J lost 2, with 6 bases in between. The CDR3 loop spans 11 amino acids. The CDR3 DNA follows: TGCAGCGTTGGGGGGGCCTACGAGCAGTACTTC. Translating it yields CSVGGAYEQYF.

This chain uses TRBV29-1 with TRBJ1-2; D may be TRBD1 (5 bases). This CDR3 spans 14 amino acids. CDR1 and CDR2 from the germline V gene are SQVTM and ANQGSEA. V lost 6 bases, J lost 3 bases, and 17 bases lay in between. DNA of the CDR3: TGCAGCGTGGGGAAGGAGGGGTTGGACTATGGCTACACCTTC. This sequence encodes CSVGKEGLDYGYTF.

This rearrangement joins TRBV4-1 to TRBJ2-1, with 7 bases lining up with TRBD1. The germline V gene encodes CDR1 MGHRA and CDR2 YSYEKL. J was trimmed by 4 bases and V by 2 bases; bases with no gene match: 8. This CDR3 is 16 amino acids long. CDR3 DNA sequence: TGCGCCAGCAGCCAAACTAGGACAGGTCCTTACAATGAGCAGTTCTTC. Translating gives CASSQTRTGPYNEQFF.

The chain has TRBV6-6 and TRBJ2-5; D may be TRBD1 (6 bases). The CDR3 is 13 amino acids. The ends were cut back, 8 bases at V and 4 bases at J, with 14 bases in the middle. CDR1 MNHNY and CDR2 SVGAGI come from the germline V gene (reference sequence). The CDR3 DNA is TGTGCCAGCCTCCCGCCAGGGGCAGAGACCCAGTACTTC. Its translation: CASLPPGAETQYF.

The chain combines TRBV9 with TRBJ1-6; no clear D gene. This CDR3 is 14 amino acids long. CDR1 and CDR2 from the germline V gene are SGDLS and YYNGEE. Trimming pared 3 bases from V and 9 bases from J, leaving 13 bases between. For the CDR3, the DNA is TGTGCCAGCAGCGCAGGAGGGATTAGTTCACCCCTCCACTTT. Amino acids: CASSAGGISSPLHF. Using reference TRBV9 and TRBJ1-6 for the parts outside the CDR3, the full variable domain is DSGVTQTPKHLITATGQRVTLRCSPRSGDLSVYWYQQSLDQGLQFLIQYYNGEERAKGNILERFSAQQFPDLHSELNLSSLELGDSALYFCASSAGGISSPLHFGNGTRLTVT.

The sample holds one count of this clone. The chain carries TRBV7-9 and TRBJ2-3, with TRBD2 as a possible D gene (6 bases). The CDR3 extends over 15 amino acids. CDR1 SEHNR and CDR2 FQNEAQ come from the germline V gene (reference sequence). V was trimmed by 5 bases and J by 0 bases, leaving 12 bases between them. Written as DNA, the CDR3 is TGTGCCAGCAGCGGGCGGGGCGCAAGCACAGATACGCAGTATTTT. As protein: CASSGRGASTDTQYF.

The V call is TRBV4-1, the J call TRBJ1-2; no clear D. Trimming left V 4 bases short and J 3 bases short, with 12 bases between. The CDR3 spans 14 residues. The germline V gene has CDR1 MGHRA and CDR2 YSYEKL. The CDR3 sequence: CASSPSRGDYGYTF. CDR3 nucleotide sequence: TGCGCCAGCAGCCCCTCCCGGGGTGACTATGGCTACACCTTC.

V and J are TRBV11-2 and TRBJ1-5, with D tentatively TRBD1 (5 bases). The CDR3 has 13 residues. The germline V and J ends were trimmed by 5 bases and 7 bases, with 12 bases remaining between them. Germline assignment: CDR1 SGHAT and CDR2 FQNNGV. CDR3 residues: CASSPGGVQPQHF. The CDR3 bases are TGTGCCAGCAGCCCCGGGGGGGTGCAGCCCCAGCATTTT.